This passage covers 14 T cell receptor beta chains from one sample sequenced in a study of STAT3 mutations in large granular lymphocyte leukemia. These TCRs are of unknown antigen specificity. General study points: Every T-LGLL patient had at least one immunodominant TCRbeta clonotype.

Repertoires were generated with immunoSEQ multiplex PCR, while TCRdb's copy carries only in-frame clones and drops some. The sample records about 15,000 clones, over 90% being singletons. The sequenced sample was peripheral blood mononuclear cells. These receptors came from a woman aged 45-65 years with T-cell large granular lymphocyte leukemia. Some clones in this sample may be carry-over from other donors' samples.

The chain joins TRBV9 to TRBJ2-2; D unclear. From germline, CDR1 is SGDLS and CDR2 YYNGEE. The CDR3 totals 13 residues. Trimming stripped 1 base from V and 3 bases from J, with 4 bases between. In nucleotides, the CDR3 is TGTGCCAGCAGCGTAAGTTACACCGGGGAGCTGTTTTTT. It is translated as CASSVSYTGELFF.

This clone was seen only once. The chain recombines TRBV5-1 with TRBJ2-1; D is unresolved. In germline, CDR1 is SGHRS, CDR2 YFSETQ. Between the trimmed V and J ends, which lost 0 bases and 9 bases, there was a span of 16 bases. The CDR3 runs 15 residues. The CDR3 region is CASSLGLVIQGEQFF. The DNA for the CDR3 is TGCGCCAGCAGCTTGGGACTTGTCATACAAGGTGAGCAGTTCTTC.

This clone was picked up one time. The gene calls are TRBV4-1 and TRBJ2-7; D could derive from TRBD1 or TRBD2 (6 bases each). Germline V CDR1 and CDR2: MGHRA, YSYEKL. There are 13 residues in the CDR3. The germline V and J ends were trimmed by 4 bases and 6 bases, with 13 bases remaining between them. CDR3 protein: CASSLGGGLEQYF. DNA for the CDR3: TGCGCCAGCAGCCTAGGTGGGGGGCTCGAGCAGTACTTC.

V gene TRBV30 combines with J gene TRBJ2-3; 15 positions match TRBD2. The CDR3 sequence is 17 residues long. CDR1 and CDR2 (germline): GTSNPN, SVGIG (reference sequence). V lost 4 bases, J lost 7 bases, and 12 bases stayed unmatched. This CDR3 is CAWTPLRTSGRANTQYF. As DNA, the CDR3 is TGTGCCTGGACTCCACTGCGGACTAGCGGGAGGGCAAATACGCAGTATTTT.

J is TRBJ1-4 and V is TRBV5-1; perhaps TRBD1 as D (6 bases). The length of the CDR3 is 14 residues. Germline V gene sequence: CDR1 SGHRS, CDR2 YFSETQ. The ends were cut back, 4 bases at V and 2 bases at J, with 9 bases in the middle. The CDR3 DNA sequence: TGCGCCAGCAGCCTTACAGGGACTAATGAAAAACTGTTTTTT. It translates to CASSLTGTNEKLFF.

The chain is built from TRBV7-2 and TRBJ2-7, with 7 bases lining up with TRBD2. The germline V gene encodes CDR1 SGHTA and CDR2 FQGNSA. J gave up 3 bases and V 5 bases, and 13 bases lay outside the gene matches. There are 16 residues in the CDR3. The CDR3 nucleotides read TGTGCCAGCAGCCAACCGGGGGGAGGCCTGATCTACGAGCAGTACTTC. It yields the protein CASSQPGGGLIYEQYF.

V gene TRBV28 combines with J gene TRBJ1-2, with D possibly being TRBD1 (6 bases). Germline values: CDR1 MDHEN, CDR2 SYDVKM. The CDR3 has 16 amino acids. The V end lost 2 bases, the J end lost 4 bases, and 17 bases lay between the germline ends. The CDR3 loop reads CASSLPPRQVPYGYTF. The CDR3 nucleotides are TGTGCCAGCAGTTTACCCCCCAGACAGGTACCCTATGGCTACACCTTC.

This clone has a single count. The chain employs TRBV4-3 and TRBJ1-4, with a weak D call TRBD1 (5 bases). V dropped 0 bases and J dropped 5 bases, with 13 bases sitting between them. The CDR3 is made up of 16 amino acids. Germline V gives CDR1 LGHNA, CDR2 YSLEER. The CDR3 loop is CASSQDRGTGNEKLFF. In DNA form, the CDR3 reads TGCGCCAGCAGCCAAGATCGGGGGACGGGGAATGAAAAACTGTTTTTT.

CDR3 sequence: CASSYSATGYGYTF. The CDR3 DNA reads TGTGCCAGCAGTTACTCCGCGACAGGGTATGGCTACACCTTC. The rearrangement uses TRBV6-6 and TRBJ1-2; 7 bases align to TRBD1. This CDR3 is built from 14 residues. J lost 5 bases, V lost 0 bases, and 3 bases had no gene match. Germline CDR1 reads MNHNY; CDR2 reads SVGAGI (reference sequence).

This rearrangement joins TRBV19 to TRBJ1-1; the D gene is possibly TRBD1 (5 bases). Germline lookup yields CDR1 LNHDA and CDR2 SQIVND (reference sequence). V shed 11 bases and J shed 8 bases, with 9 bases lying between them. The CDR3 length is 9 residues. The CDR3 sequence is CASGREAFF. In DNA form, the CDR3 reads TGTGCCTCGGGACGAGAAGCTTTCTTT.

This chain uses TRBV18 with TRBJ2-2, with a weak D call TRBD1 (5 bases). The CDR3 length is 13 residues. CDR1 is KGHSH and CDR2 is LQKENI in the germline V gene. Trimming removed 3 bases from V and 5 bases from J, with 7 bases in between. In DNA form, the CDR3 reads TGTGCCAGCTCACCCAGGGAAACCGGGGAGCTGTTTTTT. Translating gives CASSPRETGELFF.

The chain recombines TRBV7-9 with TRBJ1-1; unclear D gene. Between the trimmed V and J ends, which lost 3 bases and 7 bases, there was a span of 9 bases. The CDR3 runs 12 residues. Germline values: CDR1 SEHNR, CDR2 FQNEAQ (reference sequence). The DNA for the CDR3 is TGTGCCAGCAGCTTTAAAGTTGGTGAAGCTTTCTTT. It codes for CASSFKVGEAFF.

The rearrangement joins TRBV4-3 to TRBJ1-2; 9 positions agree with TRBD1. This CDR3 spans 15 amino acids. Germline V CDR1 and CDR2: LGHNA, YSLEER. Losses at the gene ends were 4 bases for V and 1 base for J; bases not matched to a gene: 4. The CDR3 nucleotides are TGCGCCAGCAGCCGTGGGACAGGGAGTAACTATGGCTACACCTTC. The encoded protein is CASSRGTGSNYGYTF.

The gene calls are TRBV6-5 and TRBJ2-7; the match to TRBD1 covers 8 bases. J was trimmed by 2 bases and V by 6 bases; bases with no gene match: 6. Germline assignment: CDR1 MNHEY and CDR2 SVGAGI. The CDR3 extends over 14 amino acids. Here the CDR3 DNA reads TGTGCCAGCAGGAGACAGGGGCGAACCTACGAGCAGTACTTC. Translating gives CASRRQGRTYEQYF.